This T cell receptor beta chain was observed in a study of blood T cell repertoires in COVID-19. Study background: Sources were T cells, B-cell-depleted T cells, or PBMCs; the material itself was cDNA or gDNA.

V shed 5 bases and J shed 4 bases, with 12 bases lying between them. CDR3 length: 15 amino acids. Germline V gene sequence: CDR1 LNHDA, CDR2 SQIVND (reference sequence). In the original processing: Reference gene primer amplification in the assay estimated nucleated cell counts. Repertoires were generated with immunoSEQ multiplex PCR, while TCRdb's copy carries only in-frame clones and drops some. The V and J calls and clone size were taken over from that table, and D and trimming were inferred from the DNA. The repertoire consists of roughly 80,000 clones, with 80% to 90% occurring once and the leading ten covering 15% to 20%.

V gene TRBV19 combines with J gene TRBJ2-6; D gene unclear. The TCR originated in a woman aged 55 to 70 with acute or convalescent COVID-19. Material for sequencing was peripheral blood. CDR3 sequence: CASSRQRYGANVLTF. CDR3 bases: TGTGCCAGTAGTCGGCAGCGATACGGGGCCAACGTCCTGACTTTC.